These 15 T cell receptor beta chains were all obtained from the same sample, sequenced in a study of blood T cell repertoires in COVID-19. Data came from immunoSEQ multiplex PCR; TCRdb stores just in-frame clones and leaves some out. The profile shows about 170,000 clones, over 70% of them singletons. The sample consisted of peripheral blood. The receptors were gathered from a woman aged 70 to 79 who had recovered from COVID-19.

V and J are TRBV5-1 and TRBJ2-7; D gene unclear. The CDR3 is 13 amino acids. V shed 0 bases and J shed 3 bases, with 7 bases lying between them. Germline values: CDR1 SGHRS, CDR2 YFSETQ. The CDR3 DNA reads as TGCGCCAGCAGCTTGGATGGCGGCTACGAGCAGTACTTC. This codes for CASSLDGGYEQYF.

The chain combines TRBV4-2 with TRBJ2-3; TRBD2 matches 10 bases. This CDR3 has 16 residues. Germline V gene sequence: CDR1 LGHNA, CDR2 YNFKEQ. With 4 bases clipped from V and 6 bases from J, the junction kept 10 bases outside the gene matches. CDR3 bases: TGTGCCAGCAGCCCTCGGACTAGCGGACATCCGGATACGCAGTATTTT. Its translation is CASSPRTSGHPDTQYF.

The chain joins TRBV9 to TRBJ2-2, with a tentative D call TRBD1 (7 bases). Trimming cost V 6 bases and J 0 bases, with 15 bases left between them. Per the germline V gene, CDR1 is SGDLS and CDR2 is YYNGEE. The CDR3 sequence is 16 residues long. The CDR3 region is CASTPRGDPNTGELFF. CDR3 nucleotide sequence: TGTGCCAGCACCCCCAGGGGGGACCCGAACACCGGGGAGCTGTTTTTT. Looking up the rest from reference TRBV9 and TRBJ2-2 gives the full variable domain: DSGVTQTPKHLITATGQRVTLRCSPRSGDLSVYWYQQSLDQGLQFLIQYYNGEERAKGNILERFSAQQFPDLHSELNLSSLELGDSALYFCASTPRGDPNTGELFFGEGSRLTVL.

The chain recombines TRBV7-2 with TRBJ2-7; 12 nucleotides agree with TRBD2. The CDR3 has 16 residues. The germline gives CDR1 SGHTA, CDR2 FQGNSA. The V and J ends lost 1 base and 3 bases, in that order; junction bases with no gene match: 4. CDR3 residues: CASSLGGGLAGYEQYF. The DNA of the CDR3 is TGTGCCAGCAGCTTAGGGGGGGGACTAGCGGGCTACGAGCAGTACTTC. The entire variable domain, with the rest obtained from reference TRBV7-2 and TRBJ2-7, is as follows: GAGVSQSPSNKVTEKGKDVELRCDPISGHTALYWYRQSLGQGLEFLIYFQGNSAPDKSGLPSDRFSAERTGGSVSTLTIQRTQQEDSAVYLCASSLGGGLAGYEQYFGPGTRLTVT.

This chain links TRBV5-1 with TRBJ1-1, with 7 bases identical to TRBD1. CDR1 is SGHRS and CDR2 is YFSETQ in the germline V gene. V lost 3 bases and J lost 0; bases outside the gene matches: 8. The CDR3 extends over 16 amino acids. CDR3 residues: CASSSSPGQMNTEAFF. CDR3 in DNA: TGCGCCAGCAGCTCCTCCCCGGGACAGATGAACACTGAAGCTTTCTTT.

This clone was observed once. This chain links TRBV15 with TRBJ1-2; maybe TRBD1 (5 bases). Germline assignment: CDR1 LNHNV and CDR2 YYDKDF (reference sequence). The CDR3 runs to 16 residues. The V and J ends lost 0 bases and 0 bases respectively, with 11 bases between them. CDR3 bases: TGTGCCACCAGCAGAGATTACGGGGGGACTAACTATGGCTACACCTTC. It codes for CATSRDYGGTNYGYTF.

The chain couples TRBV5-1 to TRBJ2-3, with a tentative D call TRBD2 (6 bases). The CDR3 spans 13 residues. V gave up 4 bases and J gave up 6 bases, with 12 bases separating them. From germline, CDR1 is SGHRS and CDR2 YFSETQ. Written as DNA, the CDR3 is TGCGCCAGCAGCCGCGGGGAGTCGGATACGCAGTATTTT. Protein product: CASSRGESDTQYF.

The chain combines TRBV7-3 with TRBJ1-5; D remains ambiguous. The CDR3 spans 13 residues. Trimming cost V 4 bases and J 4 bases, with 8 bases left between them. Germline values: CDR1 SGHTA, CDR2 FQGTGA. The CDR3 region is CASSSGPNQPQHF. The DNA of the CDR3 is TGTGCCAGCAGCTCTGGGCCAAATCAGCCCCAGCATTTT.

Only one count was recorded for this clone. The chain recombines TRBV3-1 (or the pseudogene TRBV3-2) with TRBJ2-7; 10 nucleotides match TRBD1. Germline V gives CDR1 LGHDT, CDR2 YNNKEL (reference sequence). The CDR3 is 15 residues long. The ends lost 3 bases at V and 6 bases at J; junction bases unmatched: 8. The CDR3 is CASSQGQGTRGEQYF. The CDR3 nucleotides are TGTGCCAGCAGCCAGGGACAGGGGACGCGAGGCGAGCAGTACTTC.

V usage is TRBV5-1 and J usage is TRBJ2-7; 9 bases map to TRBD2. V shed 4 bases, J shed 4 bases, and the junction held 21 bases outside the gene matches. The CDR3 contains 19 residues. Germline CDR1 SGHRS, CDR2 YFSETQ. CDR3 amino acids: CASSPGRVAGAPDFYEQYF. CDR3 DNA: TGCGCCAGCAGCCCTGGTCGGGTAGCGGGAGCCCCGGATTTTTACGAGCAGTACTTC.

As for this clone: One end of the junction fails to match germline, which may point to a read error. The identical CDR3 is also encoded by other nucleotide sequences in the sample. CDR3 loop: CASSRTSGVYEQFF. The CDR3 DNA is TGTGCTAGCAGCAGGACTAGCGGGGTCTATGAGCAGTTCTTC. V usage is TRBV4-2 and J usage is TRBJ2-1; 12 nucleotides line up with TRBD2. CDR3 length equals 14 residues. Germline CDR1 and CDR2: LGHNA and YNFKEQ.

The rearrangement links TRBV19 to TRBJ2-5; tentatively, D is TRBD1 (6 bases). CDR1 is LNHDA, CDR2 SQIVND, per germline (reference sequence). CDR3 length equals 14 residues. With 7 bases removed from V and 3 bases from J, the gap between germline ends came to 15 bases. The CDR3 sequence: CASTPGVREETQYF. The CDR3 bases are TGTGCCAGTACCCCAGGGGTCCGGGAAGAGACCCAGTACTTC.

This chain uses TRBV15 with TRBJ1-2; 11 nucleotides match TRBD1. The length of the CDR3 is 16 residues. The germline V gene has CDR1 LNHNV and CDR2 YYDKDF (reference sequence). The ends lost 1 base at V and 4 bases at J; junction bases unmatched: 5. CDR3 in amino acids: CATSRGGQGASYGYTF. The CDR3, as DNA: TGTGCCACCAGCAGAGGCGGACAGGGGGCGTCCTATGGCTACACCTTC.

This sequence joins TRBV7-9 and TRBJ2-7; TRBD2 matches at 10 bases. The CDR3 sequence is 15 residues long. Unmatched junction bases numbered 8, after V lost 2 bases and J lost 7 bases. Germline values: CDR1 SEHNR, CDR2 FQNEAQ (reference sequence). The CDR3 sequence is CASSLLAGAPREQYF. The CDR3 DNA is TGTGCCAGCAGCTTACTAGCGGGGGCCCCTCGGGAGCAGTACTTC.

Concerning this clone itself: A read error may produce the germline difference seen at one junction end. This chain connects TRBV10-3 to TRBJ2-5; possibly TRBD1 for D (5 bases). Germline V gene data show CDR1 as ENHRY and CDR2 as SYGVKD. The CDR3 covers 11 residues. CDR3 sequence: CAISDRAGKNF. CDR3 sequence (DNA): TGTGCCATCAGTGATAGAGCAGGGAAGAACTTC.